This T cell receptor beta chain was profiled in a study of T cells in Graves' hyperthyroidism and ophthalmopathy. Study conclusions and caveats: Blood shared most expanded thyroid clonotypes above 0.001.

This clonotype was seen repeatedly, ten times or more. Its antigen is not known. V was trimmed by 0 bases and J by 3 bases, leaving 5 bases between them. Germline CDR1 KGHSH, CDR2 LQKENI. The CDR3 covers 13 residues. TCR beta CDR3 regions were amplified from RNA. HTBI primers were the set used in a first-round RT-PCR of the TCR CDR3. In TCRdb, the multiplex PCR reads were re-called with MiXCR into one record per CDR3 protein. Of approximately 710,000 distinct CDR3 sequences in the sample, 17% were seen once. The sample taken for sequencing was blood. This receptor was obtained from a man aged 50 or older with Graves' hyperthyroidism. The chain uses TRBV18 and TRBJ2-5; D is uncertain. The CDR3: CASSPPPEETQYF. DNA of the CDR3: TGTGCCAGCTCACCACCGCCCGAAGAGACCCAGTACTTC.